These 10 T cell receptor beta chains came from one sample sequenced in a study of blood T cell repertoires in COVID-19. Repertoires were generated with immunoSEQ multiplex PCR, while TCRdb's copy carries only in-frame clones and drops some. The repertoire holds 130,000 or so clones, with 80% to 90% as singletons. Material: peripheral blood. These receptor sequences come from a human donor in a cohort sampled during active COVID-19.

This chain links TRBV19 with TRBJ2-1; no clear D gene. This CDR3 region has 10 residues. Germline values: CDR1 LNHDA, CDR2 SQIVND (reference sequence). V was trimmed by 10 bases and J by 4 bases, leaving 5 bases between them. As DNA, the CDR3 is TGTGCCACCTATTACAATGAGCAGTTCTTC. Its translation: CATYYNEQFF. Full variable domain (outside the CDR3, taken from reference TRBV19 and TRBJ2-1): DGGITQSPKYLFRKEGQNVTLSCEQNLNHDAMYWYRQDPGQGLRLIYYSQIVNDFQKGDIAEGYSVSREKKESFPLTVTSAQKNPTAFYLCATYYNEQFFGPGTRLTVL.

This chain joins TRBV7-9 and TRBJ1-2; 9 bases line up with TRBD1. V lost 6 bases, J lost 4 bases, and 9 bases stayed unmatched. The germline CDR1 and CDR2 sequences are SEHNR and FQNEAQ (reference sequence). The CDR3 consists of 15 residues. The CDR3 DNA reads as TGTGCCAGCAGTCGGGACAGGGCCGACACCTATGGCTACACCTTC. Translation: CASSRDRADTYGYTF.

This clone was observed once. This chain connects TRBV7-8 to TRBJ1-1; maybe TRBD1 (5 bases). Between the trimmed V and J ends, which lost 1 base and 3 bases, there was a span of 12 bases. In germline, CDR1 is SGHVS, CDR2 FQNEAQ. The CDR3 is made up of 15 amino acids. The CDR3 is CASSLGSGGYTEAFF. DNA for the CDR3: TGTGCCAGCAGCTTAGGTTCGGGGGGATACACTGAAGCTTTCTTT.

V and J are TRBV2 and TRBJ1-5; 8 bases agree with TRBD1. Germline CDR1 and CDR2: SNHLY and FYNNEI. The junction had 1 base not matched to a gene; V was cut back by 5 bases and J by 4 bases. The CDR3 has 13 amino acids. The CDR3 here is CASSTGGNQPQHF. DNA of the CDR3: TGTGCCAGCAGTACAGGGGGAAATCAGCCCCAGCATTTT.

The rearrangement joins TRBV7-8 to TRBJ2-3; 12 bases are shared with TRBD2. After removal of 3 bases from V and 2 bases from J, the junction contained 6 bases not matched to a gene. The CDR3 spans 17 residues. Germline assignment: CDR1 SGHVS and CDR2 FQNEAQ. DNA of the CDR3: TGTGCCAGCAGCTTTCCGGGACTAGCGGGTCTCACAGATACGCAGTATTTT. Its translation is CASSFPGLAGLTDTQYF.

This sequence joins TRBV6-5 and TRBJ2-7; 8 bases map to TRBD1. The junction had 1 base not matched to a gene; V was cut back by 0 bases and J by 3 bases. This CDR3 has 14 amino acids. Germline assignment: CDR1 MNHEY and CDR2 SVGAGI. The CDR3 here is CASSYSTGDYEQYF. DNA of the CDR3: TGTGCCAGCAGTTACTCGACAGGGGACTACGAGCAGTACTTC.

The sample holds one count of this clone. DNA for the CDR3: TGTGCCAGCAGCACTAGCGGGGGGGACGAGCAGTACTTC. It translates to CASSTSGGDEQYF. The chain is built from TRBV7-6 and TRBJ2-7; 13 bases fit TRBD2. There are 13 residues in the CDR3. J lost 5 bases, V lost 5 bases, and 0 bases had no gene match. Per the germline V gene, CDR1 is SGHVS and CDR2 is FNYEAQ. Complete variable domain (other parts from reference TRBV7-6 and TRBJ2-7): GAGVSQSPRYKVTKRGQDVALRCDPISGHVSLYWYRQALGQGPEFLTYFNYEAQQDKSGLPNDRFSAERPEGSISTLTIQRTEQRDSAMYRCASSTSGGDEQYFGPGTRLTVT.

The chain couples TRBV6-1 to TRBJ2-5; D is possibly TRBD1 (6 bases). V was trimmed by 3 bases and J by 5 bases, leaving 13 bases between them. The CDR3 totals 14 residues. Germline CDR1 MNHNS, CDR2 SASEGT. The CDR3 sequence is CASSEGARGETQYF. The CDR3 nucleotides are TGTGCCAGCAGTGAGGGGGCACGGGGCGAGACCCAGTACTTC.

The chain joins TRBV11-2 to TRBJ1-6; 7 positions agree with TRBD1. Per germline, CDR1 SGHAT and CDR2 FQNNGV. J lost 9 bases, V lost 0 bases, and 2 bases had no gene match. The CDR3 extends over 14 amino acids. Here the CDR3 reads CASSLEGGVSPLHF. CDR3 DNA: TGTGCCAGCAGCTTAGAAGGGGGCGTTTCACCCCTCCACTTT.

This chain connects TRBV10-1 to TRBJ1-6, with D perhaps matching TRBD1 (5 bases). Looked up from germline, CDR1 is WNHNN and CDR2 is SYGVQD (reference sequence). This CDR3 contains 13 residues. Deletions cut 3 bases from V and 10 bases from J, with 10 bases between. The CDR3 region is CASSESGRSPLHF. CDR3 coding DNA: TGCGCCAGCAGTGAATCAGGGCGGTCACCCCTCCACTTT.